Listed here are 9 T cell receptor beta chains from one sample, sequenced in a study of blood T cell repertoires in COVID-19. The assay was immunoSEQ multiplex PCR, and TCRdb's table has in-frame clones only and misses some. Of tens of thousands of clones in the sample, over 80% are singletons; the top ten hold over 2%. Sequenced: peripheral blood. The receptors were gathered from a woman over 75 with COVID-19, enrolled during active disease.

The rearrangement uses TRBV5-1 and TRBJ1-2; 8 bases align to TRBD1. Germline V lookup: CDR1 SGHRS, CDR2 YFSETQ. This CDR3 contains 14 residues. With V trimmed by 3 bases and J by 4 bases, 5 bases remained unmatched. The chain's CDR3 is CASSSDRGFYGYTF. The DNA of the CDR3 is TGCGCCAGCAGCTCAGACAGGGGATTCTATGGCTACACCTTC.

This chain joins TRBV5-1 and TRBJ2-1; TRBD2 matches 14 bases. The V gene end was trimmed by 2 bases and the J gene end by 4 bases; junction bases not matched to a gene: 5. The CDR3 contains 17 residues. Germline V gene lookup returns CDR1 SGHRS and CDR2 YFSETQ. In DNA, the CDR3 is TGCGCCAGCAGCTTCACGGGACTAGCGGGGGTATACAATGAGCAGTTCTTC. Amino acid sequence: CASSFTGLAGVYNEQFF.

Comments on this clone: Distinct nucleotide sequences in the sample also encode this CDR3. The V and J genes are TRBV27 and TRBJ1-2, with 7 bases fitting TRBD1. This CDR3 region has 14 residues. V shed 2 bases and J 6 bases; nucleotides not matched to a gene: 6. CDR1 is MNHEY and CDR2 is SMNVEV in the germline V gene (reference sequence). In DNA, the CDR3 is TGTGCCAGCAGTTTAGGTAGGGGGCAGGATGGCTACACCTTC. Its protein is CASSLGRGQDGYTF.

The J gene is TRBJ1-2, the V gene TRBV2; D not resolved. V lost 7 bases, J lost 4 bases, and 13 bases lay in between. The CDR3 totals 13 residues. CDR1 and CDR2 (germline): SNHLY, FYNNEI. As DNA, the CDR3 is TGTGCCAGCAAGCGGCCGAATGTCTATGGCTACACCTTC. This gives the protein CASKRPNVYGYTF.

The rearrangement uses TRBV27 and TRBJ2-7, with D possibly matching TRBD1 (6 bases). Germline V gene sequence: CDR1 MNHEY, CDR2 SMNVEV (reference sequence). Trimming stripped 4 bases from V and 2 bases from J, with 15 bases between. CDR3 length: 15 residues. The CDR3 bases are TGTGCCAGCAGTTCTGCACACAGGGAAACCTACGAGCAGTACTTC. Translated, it gives CASSSAHRETYEQYF.

This chain links TRBV15 with TRBJ2-1; 8 positions match TRBD1. Germline CDR1 is LNHNV and CDR2 is YYDKDF (reference sequence). With 4 bases clipped from V and 6 bases from J, the junction kept 8 bases outside the gene matches. There are 15 residues in the CDR3. CDR3 loop: CATSTDRGIPNEQFF. CDR3 coding DNA: TGTGCCACCAGCACCGACAGGGGAATTCCCAATGAGCAGTTCTTC.

This CDR3 reads CASSFTGTGGEAFF. CDR3 coding DNA: TGCGCCAGCAGTTTTACAGGGACGGGCGGTGAAGCTTTCTTT. This rearrangement joins TRBV4-1 to TRBJ1-1, with D possibly matching TRBD1 (6 bases). From germline, CDR1 is MGHRA and CDR2 YSYEKL. Trimming stripped 6 bases from V and 7 bases from J, with 18 bases between. This CDR3 comprises 14 residues.

This clone was recorded only once. The CDR3: CASSRGGVGTDTQYF. The CDR3 DNA is TGTGCCAGCAGCCGAGGGGGGGTGGGCACAGATACGCAGTATTTT. The V gene is TRBV7-3, the J gene TRBJ2-3, with D maybe TRBD2 (7 bases). V was clipped by 5 bases and J by 1 base, with 13 bases between them. The germline gives CDR1 SGHTA, CDR2 FQGTGA. The CDR3 extends over 15 amino acids.

The chain has TRBV19 and TRBJ1-6; no reliable D call. Trimming cost V 5 bases and J 9 bases, with 8 bases left between them. Germline CDR1 LNHDA, CDR2 SQIVND (reference sequence). CDR3 length: 12 residues. CDR3 residues: CASSPRGSPLHF. The CDR3 coding sequence is TGTGCCAGTAGTCCGCGGGGTTCACCCCTCCACTTT.